These T cell receptor beta chains were read from a single sample in a study of blood T cell repertoires in COVID-19. Libraries were prepared by immunoSEQ multiplex PCR; TCRdb keeps only in-frame clonotypes and omits some of them. The sample yields about 210,000 clones, almost 85% seen once. The sample taken for sequencing was peripheral blood. These receptor sequences come from a woman aged 40 to 55 with acute or convalescent COVID-19. Both conserved end residues are part of each CDR3. Each record gives: V gene, D gene, clone size, J gene, CDR3 protein, CDR3 DNA. A D gene is named only where the DNA matches it firmly. Some rows mark clone size as missing; the rest say once, few, many or name a class of expanded clone.

v_call: TRBV30
d_call: TRBD1
clone_size: -
j_call: TRBJ1-5
cdr3_aa: CAWSVAGGQPQHF
cdr3_nt: TGTGCCTGGAGTGTCGCAGGGGGTCAGCCCCAGCATTTT

v_call: TRBV2
d_call: -
clone_size: many
j_call: TRBJ2-7
cdr3_aa: CASGPGYEQYF
cdr3_nt: TGTGCCAGCGGCCCAGGGTACGAGCAGTACTTC

v_call: TRBV27
d_call: -
clone_size: -
j_call: TRBJ1-1
cdr3_aa: CASSTPIGLNTEAFF
cdr3_nt: TGTGCCAGCAGTACCCCCATCGGGTTGAACACTGAAGCTTTCTTT

v_call: TRBV4-1
d_call: -
clone_size: -
j_call: TRBJ1-5
cdr3_aa: CASSQSRDTRMHF
cdr3_nt: TGCGCCAGCAGCCAAAGCCGGGACACCCGTATGCATTTT

v_call: TRBV3-1/TRBV3-2
d_call: -
clone_size: -
j_call: TRBJ2-5
cdr3_aa: CASSQDSGHGETQYF
cdr3_nt: TGTGCCAGCAGCCAAGATTCAGGGCACGGAGAGACCCAGTACTTC

v_call: TRBV6-5
d_call: TRBD1
clone_size: -
j_call: TRBJ2-7
cdr3_aa: CASSYDRGNYEQYF
cdr3_nt: TGTGCCAGCAGTTACGACAGGGGTAACTACGAGCAGTACTTC

v_call: TRBV4-3
d_call: TRBD2
clone_size: -
j_call: TRBJ2-3
cdr3_aa: CASSQEYERGHTDTQYF
cdr3_nt: TGCGCCAGCAGCCAAGAGTATGAGCGGGGTCACACAGATACGCAGTATTTT

v_call: TRBV5-1
d_call: -
clone_size: -
j_call: TRBJ1-3
cdr3_aa: CASSLGGYSGNTIYF
cdr3_nt: TGCGCCAGCAGCTTGGGAGGTTACTCTGGAAACACCATATATTTT

v_call: TRBV27
d_call: -
clone_size: -
j_call: TRBJ1-5
cdr3_aa: CASSTGINQPQHF
cdr3_nt: TGTGCCAGCAGTACAGGGATCAATCAGCCCCAGCATTTT

v_call: TRBV6-2/TRBV6-3
d_call: -
clone_size: -
j_call: TRBJ2-7
cdr3_aa: CASSYSIGQGNFYEQYF
cdr3_nt: TGTGCCAGCAGTTACTCGATAGGTCAGGGGAATTTCTACGAGCAGTACTTC

v_call: TRBV5-6
d_call: -
clone_size: -
j_call: TRBJ2-3
cdr3_aa: CASSLVRGTDTQYF
cdr3_nt: TGTGCCAGCAGCTTGGTTCGGGGAACAGATACGCAGTATTTT

v_call: TRBV9
d_call: -
clone_size: -
j_call: TRBJ2-1
cdr3_aa: CASSLHPGREQFF
cdr3_nt: TGTGCCAGCAGTCTCCATCCGGGAAGGGAGCAGTTCTTC

v_call: TRBV14
d_call: TRBD2
clone_size: few
j_call: TRBJ2-3
cdr3_aa: CASSHERGGVPDTQYF
cdr3_nt: TGTGCCAGCAGCCATGAGCGGGGGGGCGTCCCAGATACGCAGTATTTT

v_call: TRBV5-1
d_call: -
clone_size: -
j_call: TRBJ1-1
cdr3_aa: CASSSLGGINTEAFF
cdr3_nt: TGCGCCAGCAGCTCCCTCGGGGGGATTAACACTGAAGCTTTCTTT

v_call: TRBV25-1
d_call: TRBD1
clone_size: few
j_call: TRBJ2-7
cdr3_aa: CASRGQGGSYEQYF
cdr3_nt: TGTGCCAGCAGGGGACAGGGGGGTTCCTACGAGCAGTACTTC

v_call: TRBV5-1
d_call: TRBD2
clone_size: -
j_call: TRBJ2-7
cdr3_aa: CASSLRLATSAGSYEQYF
cdr3_nt: TGCGCCAGCAGCTTGCGCCTGGCGACTAGCGCAGGATCCTACGAGCAGTACTTC

v_call: TRBV3-1/TRBV3-2
d_call: -
clone_size: -
j_call: TRBJ1-6
cdr3_aa: CASSQDSVSPLHF
cdr3_nt: TGTGCCAGCAGCCAAGATTCCGTCTCACCCCTCCACTTT

v_call: TRBV5-4
d_call: TRBD2
clone_size: -
j_call: TRBJ2-1
cdr3_aa: CASSLVLTSGANEQFF
cdr3_nt: TGTGCCAGCAGCTTGGTCCTTACTAGCGGGGCCAATGAGCAGTTCTTC

v_call: TRBV3-1/TRBV3-2
d_call: TRBD2
clone_size: once
j_call: TRBJ2-2
cdr3_aa: CASSLTSGIGTGELFF
cdr3_nt: TGTGCCAGCAGCCTGACTAGCGGGATCGGCACCGGGGAGCTGTTTTTT

v_call: TRBV4-1
d_call: -
clone_size: few
j_call: TRBJ1-2
cdr3_aa: CASSRAESNYGYTF
cdr3_nt: TGCGCCAGCAGCCGGGCAGAATCTAACTATGGCTACACCTTC

v_call: TRBV5-1
d_call: -
clone_size: -
j_call: TRBJ2-7
cdr3_aa: CASSLTDYEQYF
cdr3_nt: TGCGCCAGCAGCTTAACTGACTACGAGCAGTACTTC

v_call: TRBV6-6
d_call: TRBD2
clone_size: -
j_call: TRBJ2-1
cdr3_aa: CASIGRSGGANEQFF
cdr3_nt: TGTGCCAGCATCGGGAGGAGCGGGGGGGCCAATGAGCAGTTCTTC

v_call: TRBV19
d_call: -
clone_size: once
j_call: TRBJ1-2
cdr3_aa: CASSIGGIVGYTF
cdr3_nt: TGTGCCAGTAGTATAGGAGGGATCGTCGGCTACACCTTC

v_call: TRBV2
d_call: TRBD1
clone_size: -
j_call: TRBJ1-4
cdr3_aa: CASSPYITTGANEKLFF
cdr3_nt: TGTGCCAGCAGCCCATACATTACTACAGGGGCTAATGAAAAACTGTTTTTT

v_call: TRBV6-5
d_call: -
clone_size: -
j_call: TRBJ1-3
cdr3_aa: CASSSSSGNTIYF
cdr3_nt: TGTGCCAGCAGTTCATCATCTGGAAACACCATATATTTT

v_call: TRBV13
d_call: -
clone_size: -
j_call: TRBJ2-7
cdr3_aa: CASSLYQRGYEQYF
cdr3_nt: TGTGCCAGCAGCTTATATCAACGGGGCTACGAGCAGTACTTC

v_call: TRBV5-1
d_call: TRBD1
clone_size: -
j_call: TRBJ1-1
cdr3_aa: CASSLTGDTEAFF
cdr3_nt: TGCGCCAGCAGCTTGACAGGGGACACTGAAGCTTTCTTT

v_call: TRBV6-5
d_call: -
clone_size: -
j_call: TRBJ1-2
cdr3_aa: CASSLTVTKYGYTF
cdr3_nt: TGTGCCAGCAGCCTGACAGTCACGAAGTATGGCTACACCTTC

v_call: TRBV5-1
d_call: -
clone_size: -
j_call: TRBJ2-3
cdr3_aa: CASSKNPGDTQYF
cdr3_nt: TGCGCCAGCAGCAAGAACCCGGGAGATACGCAGTATTTT

v_call: TRBV30
d_call: TRBD1
clone_size: -
j_call: TRBJ1-2
cdr3_aa: CAWMLRRDRSNYGYTF
cdr3_nt: TGTGCCTGGATGCTTCGCCGGGACAGATCTAACTATGGCTACACCTTC

v_call: TRBV5-1
d_call: -
clone_size: -
j_call: TRBJ2-2
cdr3_aa: CASSPWTVNTGELFF
cdr3_nt: TGCGCCAGCAGCCCATGGACAGTAAACACCGGGGAGCTGTTTTTT

v_call: TRBV5-4
d_call: TRBD2
clone_size: few
j_call: TRBJ2-7
cdr3_aa: CASSFGTSLSYEQYF
cdr3_nt: TGTGCCAGCAGCTTCGGGACTAGCCTCTCCTACGAGCAGTACTTC

v_call: TRBV6-5
d_call: -
clone_size: -
j_call: TRBJ1-4
cdr3_aa: CASSYGQQEKLFF
cdr3_nt: TGTGCCAGCAGTTACGGGCAACAGGAAAAACTGTTTTTT

v_call: TRBV5-6
d_call: -
clone_size: -
j_call: TRBJ1-1
cdr3_aa: CASSLTGKWGTEAFF
cdr3_nt: TGTGCCAGCAGCTTAACAGGGAAGTGGGGGACTGAAGCTTTCTTT

v_call: TRBV4-3
d_call: TRBD1
clone_size: -
j_call: TRBJ1-4
cdr3_aa: CASSQGTGPGDGEKLFF
cdr3_nt: TGCGCCAGCAGCCAAGGGACAGGTCCAGGCGATGGTGAAAAACTGTTTTTT

v_call: TRBV6-5
d_call: -
clone_size: -
j_call: TRBJ1-1
cdr3_aa: CASSRTTHTEAFF
cdr3_nt: TGTGCCAGCAGTAGGACAACTCACACTGAAGCTTTCTTT

v_call: TRBV7-2
d_call: TRBD1
clone_size: -
j_call: TRBJ2-1
cdr3_aa: CASSPQGQGIYNEQFF
cdr3_nt: TGTGCCAGCAGCCCGCAGGGACAGGGTATCTACAATGAGCAGTTCTTC

v_call: TRBV18
d_call: TRBD1
clone_size: few
j_call: TRBJ1-1
cdr3_aa: CASSRDRGRNTEAFF
cdr3_nt: TGTGCCAGCTCCAGGGACAGGGGTAGGAACACTGAAGCTTTCTTT

v_call: TRBV18
d_call: -
clone_size: -
j_call: TRBJ2-3
cdr3_aa: CASSPPYTTDTQYF
cdr3_nt: TGTGCCAGCTCACCACCGTACACCACAGATACGCAGTATTTT

v_call: TRBV6-5
d_call: TRBD1
clone_size: -
j_call: TRBJ1-4
cdr3_aa: CASRRQGASEKLFF
cdr3_nt: TGTGCCAGCAGAAGACAGGGGGCGAGTGAAAAACTGTTTTTT

v_call: TRBV27
d_call: -
clone_size: once
j_call: TRBJ2-7
cdr3_aa: CASKTKAGLSLSSYEQYF
cdr3_nt: TGTGCCAGCAAAACGAAAGCGGGTCTTTCACTAAGCTCCTACGAGCAGTACTTC